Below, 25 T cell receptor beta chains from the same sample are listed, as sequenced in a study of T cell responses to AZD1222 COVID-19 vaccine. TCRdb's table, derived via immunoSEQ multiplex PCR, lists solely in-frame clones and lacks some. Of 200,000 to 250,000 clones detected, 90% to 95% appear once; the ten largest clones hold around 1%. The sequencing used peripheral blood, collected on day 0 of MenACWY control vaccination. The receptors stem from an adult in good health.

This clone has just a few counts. The CDR3 region has the DNA TGTGCCAGCAGTGATCTCTGGGCGGGGAACACTGAAGCTTTCTTT. Its protein product is CASSDLWAGNTEAFF. The chain recombines TRBV2 with TRBJ1-1; D gene uncertain. This CDR3 region has 15 residues. V gave up 3 bases and J gave up 1 base, with 12 bases separating them. Germline values: CDR1 SNHLY, CDR2 FYNNEI.

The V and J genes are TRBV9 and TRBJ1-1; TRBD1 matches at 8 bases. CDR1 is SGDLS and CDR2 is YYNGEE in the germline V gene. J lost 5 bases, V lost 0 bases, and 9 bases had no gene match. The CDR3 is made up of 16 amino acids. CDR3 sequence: CASSVVPPGGRTEAFF. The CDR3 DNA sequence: TGTGCCAGCAGCGTAGTCCCGCCAGGGGGCAGGACTGAAGCTTTCTTT.

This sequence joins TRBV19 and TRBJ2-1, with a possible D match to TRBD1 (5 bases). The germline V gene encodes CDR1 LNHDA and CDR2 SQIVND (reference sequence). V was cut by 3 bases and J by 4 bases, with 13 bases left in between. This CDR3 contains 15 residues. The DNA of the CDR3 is TGTGCCAGTAGTATTCCTAGGACACTGTACAATGAGCAGTTCTTC. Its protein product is CASSIPRTLYNEQFF.

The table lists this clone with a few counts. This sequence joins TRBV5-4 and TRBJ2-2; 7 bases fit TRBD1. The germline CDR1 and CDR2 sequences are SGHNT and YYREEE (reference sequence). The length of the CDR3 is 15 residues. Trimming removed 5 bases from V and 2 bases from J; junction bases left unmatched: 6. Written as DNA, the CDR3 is TGTGCCAGCAGTAAGGGGGCCTTAAACACCGGGGAGCTGTTTTTT. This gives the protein CASSKGALNTGELFF.

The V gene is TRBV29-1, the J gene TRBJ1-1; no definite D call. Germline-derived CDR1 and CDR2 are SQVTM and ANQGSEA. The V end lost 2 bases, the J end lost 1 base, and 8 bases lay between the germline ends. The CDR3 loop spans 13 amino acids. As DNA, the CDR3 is TGCAGCGTTGAAAGGTTGGAGAACACTGAAGCTTTCTTT. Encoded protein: CSVERLENTEAFF. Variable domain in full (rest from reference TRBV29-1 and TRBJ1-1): SAVISQKPSRDICQRGTSLTIQCQVDSQVTMMFWYRQQPGQSLTLIATANQGSEATYESGFVIDKFPISRPNLTFSTLTVSNMSPEDSSIYLCSVERLENTEAFFGQGTRLTVV.

CDR3 coding DNA: TGTGCCGCCCGGGAACTTCCCCATGAGCAGTTCTTC. The encoded protein is CAARELPHEQFF. The chain recombines TRBV6-6 with TRBJ2-1, with D perhaps TRBD2 (5 bases). V lost 11 bases and J lost 8, with 16 bases in between. This CDR3 comprises 12 residues. Germline V gene data show CDR1 as MNHNY and CDR2 as SVGAGI (reference sequence).

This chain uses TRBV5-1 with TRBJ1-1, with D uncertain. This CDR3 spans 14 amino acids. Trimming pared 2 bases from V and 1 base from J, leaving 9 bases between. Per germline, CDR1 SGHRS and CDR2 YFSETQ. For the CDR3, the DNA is TGCGCCAGCAGCTTAGGTCGGGAGAACACTGAAGCTTTCTTT. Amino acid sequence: CASSLGRENTEAFF.

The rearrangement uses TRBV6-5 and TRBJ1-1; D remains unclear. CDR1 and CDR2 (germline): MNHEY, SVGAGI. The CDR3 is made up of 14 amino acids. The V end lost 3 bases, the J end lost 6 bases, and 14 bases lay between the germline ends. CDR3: CASSYSRVLAEAFF. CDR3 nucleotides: TGTGCCAGCAGTTATTCGCGAGTTTTAGCTGAAGCTTTCTTT.

The CDR3 is CASTLGQGVSPLHF. In nucleotides, the CDR3 is TGTGCCAGCACCTTGGGACAGGGGGTATCACCCCTCCACTTT. This sequence joins TRBV6-5 and TRBJ1-6; 11 bases map to TRBD1. Unmatched junction bases numbered 6, after V lost 7 bases and J lost 10 bases. The CDR3 extends over 14 amino acids. The germline CDR1 and CDR2 sequences are MNHEY and SVGAGI.

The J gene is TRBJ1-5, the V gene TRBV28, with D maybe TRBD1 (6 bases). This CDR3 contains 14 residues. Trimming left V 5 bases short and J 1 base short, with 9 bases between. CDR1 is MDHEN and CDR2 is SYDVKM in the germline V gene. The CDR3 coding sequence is TGTGCCAGCAGTCGGACAGCCAGCAATCAGCCCCAGCATTTT. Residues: CASSRTASNQPQHF.

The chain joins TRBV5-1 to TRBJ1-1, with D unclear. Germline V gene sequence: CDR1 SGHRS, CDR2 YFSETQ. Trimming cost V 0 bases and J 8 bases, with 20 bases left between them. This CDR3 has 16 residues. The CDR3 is CASSLGGSVGLSEAFF. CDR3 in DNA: TGCGCCAGCAGCTTGGGTGGGTCAGTGGGGTTATCCGAAGCTTTCTTT.

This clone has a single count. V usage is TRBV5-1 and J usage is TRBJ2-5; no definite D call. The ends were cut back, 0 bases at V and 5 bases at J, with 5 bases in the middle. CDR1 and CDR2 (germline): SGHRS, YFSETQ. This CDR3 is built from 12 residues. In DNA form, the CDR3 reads TGCGCCAGCAGCTTGGTGTCCGAGACCCAGTACTTC. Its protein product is CASSLVSETQYF.

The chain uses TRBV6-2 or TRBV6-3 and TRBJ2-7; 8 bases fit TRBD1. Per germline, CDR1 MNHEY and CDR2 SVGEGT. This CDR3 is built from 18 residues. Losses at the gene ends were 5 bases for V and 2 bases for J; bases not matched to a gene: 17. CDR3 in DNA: TGTGCCAGCAGTCCCATGACAGGGGCCCTACGGTTTACCTACGAGCAGTACTTC. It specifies CASSPMTGALRFTYEQYF.

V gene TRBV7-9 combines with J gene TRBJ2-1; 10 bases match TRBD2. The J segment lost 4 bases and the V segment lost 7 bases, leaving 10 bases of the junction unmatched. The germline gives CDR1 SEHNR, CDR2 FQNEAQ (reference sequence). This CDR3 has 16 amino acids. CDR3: CASISQLAGIYNEQFF. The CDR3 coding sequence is TGTGCCAGCATCTCGCAACTAGCGGGGATATACAATGAGCAGTTCTTC.

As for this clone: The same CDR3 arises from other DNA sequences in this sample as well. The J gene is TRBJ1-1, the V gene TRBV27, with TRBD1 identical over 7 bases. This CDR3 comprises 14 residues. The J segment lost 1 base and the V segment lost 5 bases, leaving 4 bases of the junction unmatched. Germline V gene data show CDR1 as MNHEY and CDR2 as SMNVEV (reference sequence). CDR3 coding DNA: TGTGCCAGCAGTCCCTGGACAGGGAACACTGAAGCTTTCTTT. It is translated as CASSPWTGNTEAFF.

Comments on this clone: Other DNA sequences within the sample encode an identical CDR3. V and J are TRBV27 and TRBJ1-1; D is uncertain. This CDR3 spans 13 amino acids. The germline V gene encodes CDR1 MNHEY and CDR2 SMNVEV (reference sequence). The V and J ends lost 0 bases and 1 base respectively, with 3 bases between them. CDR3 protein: CASSLSRNTEAFF. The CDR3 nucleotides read TGTGCCAGCAGTTTATCAAGGAACACTGAAGCTTTCTTT.

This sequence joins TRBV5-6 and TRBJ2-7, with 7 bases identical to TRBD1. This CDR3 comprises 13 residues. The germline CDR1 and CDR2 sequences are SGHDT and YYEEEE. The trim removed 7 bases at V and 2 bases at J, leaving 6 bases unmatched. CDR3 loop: CASGTGVTYEQYF. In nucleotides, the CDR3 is TGTGCCAGCGGAACAGGGGTGACCTACGAGCAGTACTTC.

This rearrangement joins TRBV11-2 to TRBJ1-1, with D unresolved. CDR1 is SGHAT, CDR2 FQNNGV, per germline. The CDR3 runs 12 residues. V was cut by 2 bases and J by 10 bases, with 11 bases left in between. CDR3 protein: CASSLSGIRAFF. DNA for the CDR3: TGTGCCAGCAGCTTAAGTGGTATCAGAGCTTTCTTT.

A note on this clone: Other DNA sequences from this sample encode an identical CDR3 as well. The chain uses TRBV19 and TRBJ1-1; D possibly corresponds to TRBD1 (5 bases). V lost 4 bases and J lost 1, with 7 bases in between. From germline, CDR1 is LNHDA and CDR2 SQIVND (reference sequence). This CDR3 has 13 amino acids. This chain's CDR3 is CASSTGGNTEAFF. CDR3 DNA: TGTGCCAGTAGTACCGGGGGGAACACTGAAGCTTTCTTT.

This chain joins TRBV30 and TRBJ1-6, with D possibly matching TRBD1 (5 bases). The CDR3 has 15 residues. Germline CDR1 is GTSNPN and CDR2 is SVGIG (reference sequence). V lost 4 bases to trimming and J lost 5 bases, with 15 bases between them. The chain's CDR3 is CAWKSIPTDNSPLHF. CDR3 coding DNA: TGTGCCTGGAAATCAATCCCGACAGATAATTCACCCCTCCACTTT.

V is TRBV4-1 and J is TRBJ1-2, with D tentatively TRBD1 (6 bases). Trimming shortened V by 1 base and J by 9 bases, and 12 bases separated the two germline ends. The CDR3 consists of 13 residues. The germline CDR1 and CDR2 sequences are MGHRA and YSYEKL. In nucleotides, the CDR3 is TGCGCCAGCAGCCAAGGCACAGGGTTGAGCTACACCTTC. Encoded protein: CASSQGTGLSYTF.

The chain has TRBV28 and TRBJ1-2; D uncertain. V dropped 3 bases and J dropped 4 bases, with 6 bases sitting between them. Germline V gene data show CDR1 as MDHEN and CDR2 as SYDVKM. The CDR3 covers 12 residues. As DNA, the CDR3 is TGTGCCAGCAGTTTCAGTACCTATGGCTACACCTTC. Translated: CASSFSTYGYTF.

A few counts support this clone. CDR3 in DNA: TGTGCTAGTGGGGGACAGGGGATAACTGAAGCTTTCTTT. Translation gives CASGGQGITEAFF. The chain carries TRBV12-5 and TRBJ1-1, with 10 bases that match TRBD1. Germline CDR1 and CDR2: LGHNT and FRNRAP. The ends lost 6 bases at V and 5 bases at J; junction bases unmatched: 3. The CDR3 runs 13 residues.

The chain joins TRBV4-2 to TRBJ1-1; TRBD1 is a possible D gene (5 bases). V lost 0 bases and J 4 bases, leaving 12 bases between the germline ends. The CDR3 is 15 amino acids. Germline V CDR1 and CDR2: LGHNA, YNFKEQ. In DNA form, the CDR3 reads TGTGCCAGCAGCCAAGAACTGGGGGGAGTCACTGAAGCTTTCTTT. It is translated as CASSQELGGVTEAFF.

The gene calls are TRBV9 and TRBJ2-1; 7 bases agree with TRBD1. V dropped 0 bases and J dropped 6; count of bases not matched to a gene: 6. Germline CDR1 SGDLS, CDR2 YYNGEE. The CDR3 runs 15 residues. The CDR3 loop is CASSVDLRDSNEQFF. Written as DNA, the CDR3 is TGTGCCAGCAGCGTAGACCTCCGGGACAGCAATGAGCAGTTCTTC.